This T cell receptor beta chain was profiled in a study of cytomegalovirus exposure and HLA in healthy donors. General study findings and limits: Rare TCR sequences dominated, though some public TCRs recurred in many donors.

Donors were drawn from the approximately 120-subject validation cohort, separate from the approximately 670-subject first cohort. Assay: immunoSEQ multiplex PCR; the TCRdb copy retains only in-frame clones and omits some. The table lists under 250,000 clones, over 75% of them singletons. This clone was picked up many times. The antigen remains undetermined. Other DNA sequences from this sample encode an identical CDR3 as well. With 3 bases clipped from V and 7 bases from J, the junction kept 4 bases outside the gene matches. The germline V gene encodes CDR1 SGHAT and CDR2 FQNNGV. This CDR3 contains 13 residues.

The sequence was collected from a man aged 18 to 35 in good health and CMV-seropositive. Source material: PBMCs. The gene calls are TRBV11-2 and TRBJ2-7; 9 nucleotides agree with TRBD2. This CDR3 is CASSFGTSFEQYF. In nucleotides, the CDR3 is TGTGCCAGCAGCTTCGGGACTAGCTTTGAGCAGTACTTC.